This T cell receptor beta chain was recorded in a study of T cells after yellow fever vaccination. This CDR3 has 13 residues. Trimming took 4 bases from V and 6 from J; bases not matched to a gene: 3. CDR1 MRHNA and CDR2 SNTAGT come from the germline V gene. In regard to this clonotype: Its antigen is unidentified.

TCRdb fed the 5' RACE reads into MiXCR, producing one record per CDR3 protein. The table includes approximately 450,000 distinct CDR3 sequences, approximately 18% detected once. Study-wide points: Sorted repertoires could include abundant contaminating clonotypes from bulk cells.

The clonotype comes from a man aged 18 to 29 who received the YFV17D yellow fever vaccine. The source was PBMCs, collected before the yellow fever booster vaccination. The chain has TRBV6-4 and TRBJ2-3, with 8 bases aligning to TRBD1. The CDR3 here is CASSGQGQDTQYF. The CDR3 coding sequence is TGTGCCAGCAGTGGACAGGGGCAGGATACGCAGTATTTT.